The 17 T cell receptor beta chains given below trace back to one sample, sequenced in a study of cytomegalovirus exposure and HLA in healthy donors. It was with 60 Vbeta and 13 Jbeta primers that the PCR ran. TCRdb's copy holds only in-frame clones and misses some; the assay was immunoSEQ multiplex PCR. The sample holds fewer than 150,000 clones; around 74% are singletons and the top ten take approximately 31%. The sample consisted of PBMCs. The source is a man between 60 and 70 years old in good health and CMV-seropositive.

The V gene is TRBV9, the J gene TRBJ2-3, with TRBD2 identical over 13 bases. Germline loops: CDR1 SGDLS, CDR2 YYNGEE. The ends lost 3 bases at V and 5 bases at J; junction bases unmatched: 6. The CDR3 has 16 residues. CDR3 DNA: TGTGCCAGCAGCGGTCGGACTAGCGGGAGAAGAGATACGCAGTATTTT. As protein: CASSGRTSGRRDTQYF. The entire variable domain, with the rest obtained from reference TRBV9 and TRBJ2-3, is as follows: DSGVTQTPKHLITATGQRVTLRCSPRSGDLSVYWYQQSLDQGLQFLIQYYNGEERAKGNILERFSAQQFPDLHSELNLSSLELGDSALYFCASSGRTSGRRDTQYFGPGTRLTVL.

The chain joins TRBV6-1 to TRBJ2-7; 10 bases line up with TRBD2. J lost 1 base, V lost 6 bases, and 3 bases had no gene match. CDR1 is MNHNS, CDR2 SASEGT, per germline. The CDR3 contains 14 residues. The CDR3 nucleotides are TGTGCCAGCAGGGAACTAGCGGGATCCTACGAGCAGTACTTC. Translation gives CASRELAGSYEQYF.

Comments on this clone: The sample carries other DNA sequences with the same CDR3. This sequence joins TRBV9 and TRBJ2-7; TRBD1 is a possible D gene (6 bases). The CDR3 has 13 amino acids. Between the trimmed V and J ends, which lost 2 bases and 2 bases, there was a span of 8 bases. CDR1 is SGDLS, CDR2 YYNGEE, per germline. Here the CDR3 DNA reads TGTGCCAGCAGCGTGACAGGCACCTACGAGCAGTACTTC. This codes for CASSVTGTYEQYF.

The chain has TRBV7-3 and TRBJ2-3; 14 bases line up with TRBD2. This CDR3 is built from 16 residues. Germline assignment: CDR1 SGHTA and CDR2 FQGTGA. V shed 5 bases, J shed 5 bases, and the junction held 6 bases outside the gene matches. The CDR3 protein is CASSLGTSGSIDTQYF. For the CDR3, the DNA is TGTGCCAGCAGCCTAGGGACTAGCGGGAGTATAGATACGCAGTATTTT.

V usage is TRBV28 and J usage is TRBJ1-5; TRBD1 matches 7 bases. CDR1 and CDR2 (germline): MDHEN, SYDVKM. V was pared by 2 bases and J by 2 bases, with 0 bases of the junction left unmatched. This CDR3 has 14 residues. The CDR3 DNA is TGTGCCAGCAGTTTACAGGGGGGCAATCAGCCCCAGCATTTT. Its translation: CASSLQGGNQPQHF.

The chain joins TRBV5-1 to TRBJ1-1; D gene ambiguous. CDR1 is SGHRS and CDR2 is YFSETQ in the germline V gene. Trimming left V 0 bases short and J 0 bases short, with 12 bases between. There are 16 residues in the CDR3. This chain's CDR3 is CASSLEGGSMNTEAFF. In DNA, the CDR3 is TGCGCCAGCAGCTTGGAGGGCGGGTCCATGAACACTGAAGCTTTCTTT.

V is TRBV30 and J is TRBJ1-5; 7 bases agree with TRBD1. Germline V gene data show CDR1 as GTSNPN and CDR2 as SVGIG (reference sequence). The junction had 14 bases not matched to a gene; V was cut back by 5 bases and J by 1 base. The CDR3 totals 17 residues. The CDR3 DNA reads as TGTGCCTGGCGATACCCACAGGGGCGAGGGAGCAATCAGCCCCAGCATTTT. This codes for CAWRYPQGRGSNQPQHF.

The rearrangement joins TRBV27 to TRBJ2-7, with 11 bases aligning to TRBD1. Germline lookup yields CDR1 MNHEY and CDR2 SMNVEV (reference sequence). V lost 5 bases to trimming and J lost 4 bases; unmatched junction nucleotides: 4. The CDR3 loop spans 14 amino acids. The CDR3 nucleotides are TGTGCCAGCAGTCGTGGACAGGGGGCGTACGAGCAGTACTTC. Amino acid sequence: CASSRGQGAYEQYF.

This clone has just a few counts. The chain is built from TRBV7-3 and TRBJ1-1, with 9 nucleotides matching TRBD1. The CDR3 loop spans 14 amino acids. V lost 3 bases and J lost 4; bases outside the gene matches: 3. Germline CDR1 and CDR2: SGHTA and FQGTGA. CDR3 region: CASSLGQGRTEAFF. DNA of the CDR3: TGTGCCAGCAGCTTGGGACAGGGACGCACTGAAGCTTTCTTT.

This clone has a single count. The chain carries TRBV10-3 and TRBJ1-3, with a possible D match to TRBD1 (5 bases). The CDR3 consists of 14 residues. Germline assignment: CDR1 ENHRY and CDR2 SYGVKD. V gave up 5 bases and J gave up 6 bases, with 14 bases separating them. CDR3 residues: CAISPRGDENTIYF. The CDR3 bases are TGTGCCATCAGTCCGCGGGGGGATGAAAACACCATATATTTT.

This clone was seen more than once but under ten times. The chain uses TRBV7-9 and TRBJ2-1; D is unclear. Germline CDR1 reads SEHNR; CDR2 reads FQNEAQ (reference sequence). The CDR3 has 10 amino acids. V lost 4 bases to trimming and J lost 15 bases, with 10 bases between them. The CDR3 DNA follows: TGTGCCAGCAGCTCGACGCGGTGGTTCTTC. This translates into CASSSTRWFF.

The chain joins TRBV19 to TRBJ1-4; 7 bases are shared with TRBD1. The CDR3 is 16 amino acids. Trimming took 3 bases from V and 0 from J; bases not matched to a gene: 4. Germline CDR1 is LNHDA and CDR2 is SQIVND (reference sequence). CDR3 DNA sequence: TGTGCCAGTAGTATCCACGGACAGGCAACTAATGAAAAACTGTTTTTT. It is translated as CASSIHGQATNEKLFF.

The chain combines TRBV21-1 with TRBJ2-3; TRBD2, the D gene given by the table, was not confirmed from the DNA. TRBV21-1 is classified as a pseudogene. CDR3 length: 15 residues. CDR3 residues: CASSKPGGSPYTQYF. The DNA of the CDR3 is TGTGCCAGCAGCAAACCGGGGGGGTCACCTTACACGCAGTATTTT.

The rearrangement joins TRBV27 to TRBJ1-6; TRBD1 matches 8 bases. Trimming at V came to 5 bases and at J to 7 bases, leaving 10 bases not matched to a gene. CDR3 size: 16 residues. CDR1 is MNHEY, CDR2 SMNVEV, per germline (reference sequence). The CDR3 DNA sequence: TGTGCCAGCAGTCTCGGACAGGGATTGGAGAATTCACCCCTCCACTTT. Translation: CASSLGQGLENSPLHF.

The J gene is TRBJ1-2, the V gene TRBV6-1; TRBD1 aligns across 9 bases. Per germline, CDR1 MNHNS and CDR2 SASEGT. The trim removed 5 bases at V and 2 bases at J, leaving 6 bases unmatched. The CDR3 sequence is 15 residues long. In DNA, the CDR3 is TGTGCCAGCAGTCCCACCGGGACAGGGAACTATGGCTACACCTTC. It specifies CASSPTGTGNYGYTF.

To note about this clone: Other DNA sequences in the same sample also yield this CDR3. CDR3 nucleotide sequence: TGCGCCAGCAGCTCCGGGACAGGGGGCTACGAGCAGTACTTC. It translates to CASSSGTGGYEQYF. The chain links TRBV5-1 to TRBJ2-7, with 11 bases identical to TRBD1. The CDR3 consists of 14 residues. CDR1 and CDR2 from the germline V gene are SGHRS and YFSETQ. J was trimmed by 3 bases and V by 3 bases; bases with no gene match: 2.

This clone was picked up a small number of times. This chain connects TRBV27 to TRBJ2-2; TRBD1 agrees at 7 bases. V shed 3 bases and J 4 bases; nucleotides not matched to a gene: 8. The germline CDR1 and CDR2 sequences are MNHEY and SMNVEV (reference sequence). This CDR3 has 16 residues. DNA for the CDR3: TGTGCCAGCAGTTTCTATGTGACAGGGTTCACCGGGGAGCTGTTTTTT. This translates into CASSFYVTGFTGELFF.